These 29 T cell receptor beta chains were all obtained from the same sample, sequenced in a study of human T cells and chemical hapten exposure. Time point noted: patch test 2, 6 weeks after DPC sensitization. The treatment is: therapeutic diphenylcyclopropenone sensitization with weekly scalp DPC. TCRdb reprocessed the RACE reads with MiXCR, giving one entry per CDR3 protein. Of roughly 52,000 distinct CDR3 sequences in the sample, over 9.5% were seen once. The sample in question was whole blood, obtained in connection with sensitization to the hapten diphenylcyclopropenone (DPC). These TCRs come from a woman in her fifties or sixties with alopecia areata. Some clones in this sample may be carry-over from other donors' samples.

The chain recombines TRBV6-1 with TRBJ1-6, with a weak D call TRBD1 (6 bases). V was clipped by 5 bases and J by 7 bases, with 15 bases between them. This CDR3 is 15 amino acids long. Germline CDR1 MNHNS, CDR2 SASEGT. The CDR3 spells CASSSDRDTNSPLHF. In nucleotides, the CDR3 is TGTGCCAGCAGTTCAGACCGGGACACCAATTCACCCCTCCACTTT.

There are many counts of this clonotype. The chain joins TRBV11-2 to TRBJ2-7; D assignment may be TRBD1 or TRBD2 (5 bases each). The V and J ends lost 2 bases and 5 bases respectively, with 13 bases between them. The V gene's germline CDR1 is SGHAT and CDR2 FQNNGV. The CDR3 loop spans 14 amino acids. The CDR3 here is CASSLYLGRDEQYF. The CDR3, as DNA: TGTGCCAGCAGCTTATATCTGGGACGGGACGAGCAGTACTTC. Filled out from reference TRBV11-2 and TRBJ2-7, the complete variable domain reads EAGVAQSPRYKIIEKRQSVAFWCNPISGHATLYWYQQILGQGPKLLIQFQNNGVVDDSQLPKDRFSAERLKGVDSTLKIQPAKLEDSAVYLCASSLYLGRDEQYFGPGTRLTVT.

The chain uses TRBV12-3 or TRBV12-4 and TRBJ2-1; 11 nucleotides agree with TRBD2. The CDR3 runs to 17 residues. The V gene end was trimmed by 5 bases and the J gene end by 8 bases; junction bases not matched to a gene: 14. CDR3 sequence (DNA): TGTGCCAGCAGTCGATACCATAGCGGGAGGGCCATAGATGAGCAGTTCTTC. This sequence encodes CASSRYHSGRAIDEQFF.

The V and J genes are TRBV23-1 and TRBJ1-4, with D possibly TRBD1 on 5 matching bases. Being an ORF, TRBV23-1 has a function that is uncertain. This CDR3 spans 16 amino acids. V shed 6 bases and J shed 5 bases, with 19 bases lying between them. The CDR3 DNA reads as TGCGCCAGCAGGGGTACGACCGGGACTAAGAATGAAAAACTGTTTTTT. This codes for CASRGTTGTKNEKLFF.

This clonotype has only a few counts. The rearrangement uses TRBV6-5 and TRBJ2-5; TRBD2 aligns across 7 bases. The CDR3 totals 16 residues. Germline CDR1 is MNHEY and CDR2 is SVGAGI. The J segment lost 1 base and the V segment lost 6 bases, leaving 11 bases of the junction unmatched. The CDR3 DNA sequence: TGTGCCAGCAGGGAGGGGCTAGCGGCAGCCCAAGAGACCCAGTACTTC. Protein: CASREGLAAAQETQYF.

The rearrangement links TRBV10-3 to TRBJ2-7; 7 nucleotides line up with TRBD1. Germline-derived CDR1 and CDR2 are ENHRY and SYGVKD. The CDR3 sequence is 12 residues long. J gave up 0 bases and V 8 bases, and 1 base lay outside the gene matches. CDR3 sequence reads: CAIGTASYEQYF. The CDR3 region has the DNA TGTGCCATCGGGACAGCCTCCTACGAGCAGTACTTC.

This clonotype was detected ten times or more. This chain uses TRBV3-1 with TRBJ2-2, with no clear D. This CDR3 comprises 16 residues. Germline V gene lookup returns CDR1 LGHDT and CDR2 YNNKEL (reference sequence). Trimming took off 1 base at V and 6 bases at J, with 15 bases between the two ends. The CDR3 sequence is CASSQALSTLPGELFF. CDR3 coding DNA: TGTGCCAGCAGCCAAGCATTGTCCACCCTCCCCGGGGAGCTGTTTTTT. Full variable domain (remainder filled in from reference TRBV3-1 and TRBJ2-2): DTAVSQTPKYLVTQMGNDKSIKCEQNLGHDTMYWYKQDSKKFLKIMFSYNNKELIINETVPNRFSPKSPDKAHLNLHINSLELGDSAVYFCASSQALSTLPGELFFGEGSRLTVL.

This clonotype has only a few counts. CDR3 coding DNA: TGTGCCAGCAGTTCCCGTCAAACAGATACGCAGTATTTT. Translating gives CASSSRQTDTQYF. V is TRBV12-3 or TRBV12-4 and J is TRBJ2-3; D remains ambiguous. V was cut by 4 bases and J by 3 bases, with 8 bases left in between. This CDR3 has 13 residues.

This clonotype was counted a few times. The rearrangement joins TRBV18 to TRBJ2-7, with 11 bases lining up with TRBD1. This CDR3 spans 15 amino acids. The germline gives CDR1 KGHSH, CDR2 LQKENI. Germline trimming cut 6 bases from V and 3 bases from J; bases unmatched to any gene: 7. CDR3 residues: CASSLLGTGGYEQYF. CDR3 coding DNA: TGTGCCAGCTCCCTACTCGGGACAGGGGGCTACGAGCAGTACTTC.

The rearrangement joins TRBV18 to TRBJ2-5, with D possibly called TRBD1 or TRBD2 (5 bases each). Germline V gives CDR1 KGHSH, CDR2 LQKENI. Trimming removed 1 base at V and 5 bases at J, with 8 bases between. The length of the CDR3 is 13 residues. This CDR3 is CASSPRDGETQYF. The DNA of the CDR3 is TGTGCCAGCTCACCACGGGACGGCGAGACCCAGTACTTC.

The table lists this clonotype with many counts. The chain joins TRBV10-3 to TRBJ1-3; D is perhaps TRBD1 (6 bases). The V and J ends lost 6 bases and 4 bases respectively, with 13 bases between them. CDR1 and CDR2 (germline): ENHRY, SYGVKD. The length of the CDR3 is 14 residues. CDR3 sequence reads: CAISTGIGGNTIYF. Written as DNA, the CDR3 is TGTGCCATCAGCACAGGGATTGGAGGAAACACCATATATTTT.

This clonotype was found a few times. The gene calls are TRBV3-1 and TRBJ1-4, with D uncertain. Trimming shortened V by 4 bases and J by 6 bases, and 15 bases separated the two germline ends. CDR1 is LGHDT, CDR2 YNNKEL, per germline (reference sequence). The CDR3 contains 15 residues. The chain's CDR3 is CASSRRTSGDEKLFF. In DNA, the CDR3 is TGTGCCAGCAGCCGACGGACGTCGGGCGATGAAAAACTGTTTTTT.

This clonotype has a handful of counts. The V call is TRBV27, the J call TRBJ2-2; D is ambiguous. V was clipped by 4 bases and J by 4 bases, with 7 bases between them. Germline V gives CDR1 MNHEY, CDR2 SMNVEV (reference sequence). The CDR3 is made up of 13 amino acids. This chain's CDR3 is CASSSGFTGELFF. The CDR3 DNA is TGTGCCAGCAGTTCCGGCTTCACCGGGGAGCTGTTTTTT.

In its sample, this clonotype was seen many times. The V and J genes are TRBV18 and TRBJ1-1; D gene uncertain. V was shortened by 6 bases and J by 1 base, with 12 bases between the two germline ends. Germline V gene lookup returns CDR1 KGHSH and CDR2 LQKENI. The CDR3 is 14 amino acids. The CDR3 region has the DNA TGTGCCAGCTCCCAAGGAGGCGGGAACACTGAAGCTTTCTTT. This encodes CASSQGGGNTEAFF. Supplemented by reference TRBV18 and TRBJ1-1, the full variable domain reads NAGVMQNPRHLVRRRGQEARLRCSPMKGHSHVYWYRQLPEEGLKFMVYLQKENIIDESGMPKERFSAEFPKEGPSILRIQQVVRGDSAAYFCASSQGGGNTEAFFGQGTRLTVV.

This clonotype turned up a few times. The V gene is TRBV28, the J gene TRBJ2-6; 7 bases line up with TRBD1. The V segment lost 5 bases and the J segment 0 bases; nucleotides outside the gene matches: 7. Germline-derived CDR1 and CDR2 are MDHEN and SYDVKM. The CDR3 is 17 residues long. The CDR3 DNA follows: TGTGCCAGCAGTCCCTCGACAGGGTTCTCTGGGGCCAACGTCCTGACTTTC. Residues: CASSPSTGFSGANVLTF. Looking up the rest from reference TRBV28 and TRBJ2-6 gives the full variable domain: DVKVTQSSRYLVKRTGEKVFLECVQDMDHENMFWYRQDPGLGLRLIYFSYDVKMKEKGDIPEGYSVSREKKERFSLILESASTNQTSMYLCASSPSTGFSGANVLTFGAGSRLTVL.

The chain joins TRBV5-1 to TRBJ2-3, with TRBD2 matching 10 bases. Per the germline V gene, CDR1 is SGHRS and CDR2 is YFSETQ. J gave up 4 bases and V 2 bases, and 7 bases lay outside the gene matches. This CDR3 has 16 residues. Written as DNA, the CDR3 is TGCGCCAGCAGCTTATCGGGGGGACTAGCGCCAGATACGCAGTATTTT. This codes for CASSLSGGLAPDTQYF.

CDR3 DNA sequence: TGTGCTAGTGGTTCGGGACAGGGGAACACCGGGGAGCTGTTTTTT. It specifies CASGSGQGNTGELFF. The chain recombines TRBV12-5 with TRBJ2-2; 9 nucleotides agree with TRBD1. Trimming took 4 bases from V and 1 from J; bases not matched to a gene: 1. Germline V gene sequence: CDR1 LGHNT, CDR2 FRNRAP. The CDR3 is made up of 15 amino acids.

This clonotype was observed many times. The V call is TRBV11-2, the J call TRBJ2-1, with TRBD1 as a possible D gene (5 bases). Germline V gene sequence: CDR1 SGHAT, CDR2 FQNNGV. V lost 3 bases and J lost 0, with 18 bases in between. The CDR3 is 18 amino acids. As DNA, the CDR3 is TGTGCCAGCAGCTTCGGCGGACATATAACGTACTCCTACAATGAGCAGTTCTTC. Its translation is CASSFGGHITYSYNEQFF. Drawing the rest from reference TRBV11-2 and TRBJ2-1, the complete variable domain is EAGVAQSPRYKIIEKRQSVAFWCNPISGHATLYWYQQILGQGPKLLIQFQNNGVVDDSQLPKDRFSAERLKGVDSTLKIQPAKLEDSAVYLCASSFGGHITYSYNEQFFGPGTRLTVL.

The genes are TRBV5-1 and TRBJ2-5; TRBD2 matches at 7 bases. Germline V gives CDR1 SGHRS, CDR2 YFSETQ. CDR3 length: 16 amino acids. Trimming took 0 bases from V and 4 from J; bases not matched to a gene: 9. In DNA, the CDR3 is TGCGCCAGCAGCTTGGGTGGCGCGTCGGGAGGAGAGACCCAGTACTTC. This sequence encodes CASSLGGASGGETQYF.

The gene calls are TRBV10-3 and TRBJ2-1; 10 bases map to TRBD1. Germline values: CDR1 ENHRY, CDR2 SYGVKD. V lost 10 bases, J lost 9 bases, and 12 bases stayed unmatched. The CDR3 loop spans 14 amino acids. CDR3 sequence reads: CATSPGQGTFEQFF. In DNA, the CDR3 is TGTGCCACCTCGCCGGGACAGGGGACTTTTGAGCAGTTCTTC.

This clonotype was counted only a few times. V usage is TRBV3-1 and J usage is TRBJ1-5; a possible D gene is TRBD1 (5 bases). V was cut by 0 bases and J by 5 bases, with 8 bases left in between. Germline loops: CDR1 LGHDT, CDR2 YNNKEL (reference sequence). CDR3 length equals 14 residues. CDR3 sequence (DNA): TGTGCCAGCAGCCAAGATTGGGGGGATCAGCCCCAGCATTTT. Amino acid sequence: CASSQDWGDQPQHF.

This clonotype was seen many times. The chain uses TRBV7-6 and TRBJ2-5, with a possible D match to TRBD2 (5 bases). The V gene's germline CDR1 is SGHVS and CDR2 FNYEAQ. This CDR3 region has 16 residues. V was clipped by 6 bases and J by 3 bases, with 20 bases between them. CDR3 in DNA: TGTGCCAGCAGTTTAAGGGAGAGCAATAGTGAAGAGACCCAGTACTTC. Translation gives CASSLRESNSEETQYF.

This clonotype turned up a few times. V gene TRBV2 combines with J gene TRBJ2-3; a possible D gene is TRBD2 (6 bases). CDR3 length equals 14 residues. Germline lookup yields CDR1 SNHLY and CDR2 FYNNEI. Trimming took off 4 bases at V and 1 base at J, with 9 bases between the two ends. CDR3 nucleotide sequence: TGTGCCAGCAGTGTGTCTAGCGGCACAGATACGCAGTATTTT. It specifies CASSVSSGTDTQYF.

The V call is TRBV12-3 or TRBV12-4, the J call TRBJ1-1; D remains ambiguous. The CDR3 runs to 14 residues. Trimming removed 3 bases at V and 6 bases at J, with 14 bases between. The CDR3 DNA reads as TGTGCCAGCAGTTTTGGTGTAGGGTCGGCTGAAGCTTTCTTT. Translation gives CASSFGVGSAEAFF.

This clonotype showed up just a few times. This chain links TRBV12-3 or TRBV12-4 with TRBJ1-5; a possible D gene is TRBD1 (5 bases). The CDR3 runs to 14 residues. Trimming removed 5 bases from V and 0 bases from J, with 8 bases in between. The CDR3 sequence: CASSTGNSNQPQHF. As DNA, the CDR3 is TGTGCCAGCAGTACAGGAAATAGCAATCAGCCCCAGCATTTT.

This clonotype was found a few times. The chain combines TRBV7-8 with TRBJ2-2, with 7 bases that match TRBD1. The junction had 10 bases not matched to a gene; V was cut back by 5 bases and J by 13 bases. Germline V gene data show CDR1 as SGHVS and CDR2 as FQNEAQ. The CDR3 runs 13 residues. The CDR3 region is CASSPTDRVWLFF. CDR3 nucleotides: TGTGCCAGCAGCCCGACCGACAGGGTGTGGCTGTTTTTT.

This clonotype appeared many times. The gene calls are TRBV24-1 and TRBJ1-1; weak D call: TRBD1 (5 bases). Germline V gene lookup returns CDR1 KGHDR and CDR2 SFDVKD. V lost 1 base, J lost 8 bases, and 10 bases lay in between. This CDR3 has 13 residues. CDR3 coding DNA: TGTGCCACCAGTGATTTTACCGGGACCGAAGCTTTCTTT. Amino acid sequence: CATSDFTGTEAFF.

The sample holds many counts of this clonotype. The rearrangement links TRBV5-1 to TRBJ2-1, with TRBD2 matching over 11 bases. Germline values: CDR1 SGHRS, CDR2 YFSETQ. The CDR3 has 15 amino acids. V lost 4 bases, J lost 6 bases, and 6 bases stayed unmatched. CDR3 loop: CASSPSGGPPNEQFF. The CDR3 DNA reads as TGCGCCAGCAGCCCTAGCGGGGGGCCCCCCAATGAGCAGTTCTTC.

This clonotype was found a few times. The chain is built from TRBV28 and TRBJ2-1; D is perhaps TRBD1 or TRBD2 (5 bases each). The ends were cut back, 4 bases at V and 8 bases at J, with 9 bases in the middle. The CDR3 is 12 residues long. Germline V lookup: CDR1 MDHEN, CDR2 SYDVKM. The CDR3 reads CASSSRGDEQFF. CDR3 in DNA: TGTGCCAGCAGTTCCCGGGGCGATGAGCAGTTCTTC.